The 10 T cell receptor beta chains below were found in one sample sequenced in a study of siplizumab effects on memory and regulatory T cells. The repertoire was sequenced with immunoSEQ multiplex PCR; TCRdb's copy has only in-frame clones and lacks some. This sample carries 70,000 or so clones, over 75% of them seen once, and the ten largest clones take around 1.6%. Material for sequencing was Tregs sorted from blood. The source is a human donor in good health.

This chain joins TRBV28 and TRBJ2-5; D not resolved. Germline V gene sequence: CDR1 MDHEN, CDR2 SYDVKM. Trimming pared 5 bases from V and 5 bases from J, leaving 15 bases between. The CDR3 consists of 14 residues. CDR3 bases: TGTGCCAGCAGTCCCGCTTCGTCTCTGGAGACCCAGTACTTC. It yields the protein CASSPASSLETQYF.

This chain links TRBV6-5 with TRBJ2-7; tentative D call: TRBD2 (6 bases). The CDR3 contains 13 residues. Between the trimmed V and J ends, which lost 7 bases and 3 bases, there was a span of 13 bases. Germline V CDR1 and CDR2: MNHEY, SVGAGI. The CDR3 DNA reads as TGTGCCAGCACCCCAGTGGAGGGCTACGAGCAGTACTTC. The encoded protein is CASTPVEGYEQYF.

The chain is built from TRBV6-5 and TRBJ1-2; TRBD1 might be the D (5 bases). Germline V gene sequence: CDR1 MNHEY, CDR2 SVGAGI. Deletions cut 6 bases from V and 2 bases from J, with 13 bases between. This CDR3 comprises 14 residues. The CDR3 loop is CASRRGETNYGYTF. CDR3 bases: TGTGCCAGCAGGAGAGGGGAGACGAACTATGGCTACACCTTC.

The chain is built from TRBV7-3 and TRBJ2-1; the match to TRBD1 covers 12 bases. This CDR3 has 16 amino acids. CDR1 SGHTA and CDR2 FQGTGA come from the germline V gene. Losses at the gene ends were 1 base for V and 7 bases for J; bases not matched to a gene: 5. In DNA form, the CDR3 reads TGTGCCAGCAGCTTAAGAGGGACAGGGGGCAAGAATGAGCAGTTCTTC. Protein sequence: CASSLRGTGGKNEQFF.

The V gene is TRBV19, the J gene TRBJ2-5; D is undetermined. The V gene's germline CDR1 is LNHDA and CDR2 SQIVND (reference sequence). The CDR3 consists of 13 residues. With 6 bases removed from V and 2 bases from J, the gap between germline ends came to 10 bases. The CDR3 region has the DNA TGTGCCAGTAGCACCGTGGGGCAAGAGACCCAGTACTTC. It is translated as CASSTVGQETQYF.

By its share, this clone is medium-sized. This chain connects TRBV30 to TRBJ1-2; D gene ambiguous. V lost 2 bases and J lost 2, with 9 bases in between. This CDR3 has 13 amino acids. Germline loops: CDR1 GTSNPN, CDR2 SVGIG (reference sequence). CDR3 protein: CAWSPVANYGYTF. The CDR3 DNA sequence: TGTGCCTGGAGTCCGGTGGCGAACTATGGCTACACCTTC. The variable domain in full, with the rest retrieved from reference TRBV30 and TRBJ1-2, is SQTIHQWPATLVQPVGSPLSLECTVEGTSNPNLYWYRQAAGRGLQLLFYSVGIGQISSEVPQNLSASRPQDRQFILSSKKLLLSDSGFYLCAWSPVANYGYTFGSGTRLTVV.

J is TRBJ1-5 and V is TRBV19, with a tentative D call TRBD1 (6 bases). The CDR3 has 14 residues. CDR1 LNHDA and CDR2 SQIVND come from the germline V gene (reference sequence). V shed 2 bases and J shed 4 bases, with 9 bases lying between them. The CDR3 is CASSIRTENQPQHF. CDR3 DNA: TGTGCCAGTAGTATACGGACAGAGAATCAGCCCCAGCATTTT.

The chain links TRBV28 to TRBJ2-7; 10 bases map to TRBD2. This CDR3 is 15 amino acids long. Losses at the gene ends were 5 bases for V and 1 base for J; bases not matched to a gene: 5. CDR1 and CDR2 from the germline V gene are MDHEN and SYDVKM. CDR3 protein: CASSPSGSSSYEQYF. The CDR3 DNA reads as TGTGCCAGCAGTCCTAGCGGGAGTAGTTCCTACGAGCAGTACTTC.

This chain joins TRBV7-2 and TRBJ2-1; D remains ambiguous. CDR1 SGHTA and CDR2 FQGNSA come from the germline V gene. Trimming stripped 2 bases from V and 7 bases from J, with 12 bases between. This CDR3 contains 14 residues. CDR3 region: CASSLSGNRNEQFF. The CDR3 DNA reads as TGTGCCAGCAGCTTAAGTGGGAACCGGAATGAGCAGTTCTTC.

The chain is built from TRBV5-1 and TRBJ2-1; the match to TRBD2 covers 7 bases. The germline CDR1 and CDR2 sequences are SGHRS and YFSETQ. V shed 2 bases, J shed 8 bases, and the junction held 7 bases outside the gene matches. CDR3 size: 14 residues. CDR3 residues: CASSFEGGIYEQFF. CDR3 coding DNA: TGCGCCAGCAGCTTTGAGGGAGGGATCTATGAGCAGTTCTTC.